This TCR beta chain was identified in a study of T cell repertoires in cytomegalovirus infection. This clonotype has ten or more counts. Its antigen is undetermined. Trimming cost V 0 bases and J 7 bases; bases outside gene matches: 6. Germline V CDR1 and CDR2: SGHTA, FQGNSA. This CDR3 has 16 amino acids. In TCRdb, the reads were re-called with MiXCR into one record per CDR3 protein. The sample yields tens of thousands of distinct CDR3 sequences, around 27% seen once. Whole-study results and caveats: CMV-specific TCR beta clonotypes restricted by HLA-C were the ones dominating the ex vivo response.

This sequence joins TRBV7-2 and TRBJ2-2, with TRBD2 matching 9 bases. This TCR was recovered from a human donor in good health (CMV status not recorded). Some clones in this sample may be carry-over from other donors' samples. The material sequenced was CD8+ T cells from cultured PBMCs, taken from culture after CMV antigen stimulation. The CDR3 sequence is CASSLAVAGEVGELFF. The CDR3 DNA is TGTGCCAGCAGCTTAGCGGTAGCGGGAGAAGTCGGGGAGCTGTTTTTT.